The next 24 T cell receptor beta chains were all read from a single sample in a study of CD8 T cells in ankylosing spondylitis. The study's findings and limits: What seemed typical of ankylosing spondylitis blood was a TCR beta motif built from several highly homologous variants.

No cognate antigen is known for these TCRs. TCRdb re-called the 5' RACE reads through MiXCR, storing one row per CDR3 protein. The sample lists around 890,000 distinct CDR3 sequences; roughly 12% were seen once. The specimen was blood, either unsorted or a sorted T cell fraction (not recorded which). These receptors came from a male donor with ankylosing spondylitis.

This clonotype was counted between two and nine times. The rearrangement links TRBV6-2 or TRBV6-3 to TRBJ2-7; 11 positions match TRBD1. CDR1 and CDR2 (germline): MNHEY, SVGEGT. Trimming cost V 6 bases and J 3 bases; bases outside gene matches: 7. The length of the CDR3 is 15 residues. In nucleotides, the CDR3 is TGTGCCAGCAGAACTCGGACAGGGGGCCTCTACGAGCAGTACTTC. Translating gives CASRTRTGGLYEQYF.

This clonotype was observed a few times. The rearrangement uses TRBV4-3 and TRBJ2-4; D may be TRBD1 (5 bases). Between the trimmed V and J ends, which lost 0 bases and 13 bases, there was a span of 13 bases. Germline CDR1 LGHNA, CDR2 YSLEER. The CDR3 sequence is 13 residues long. The CDR3 here is CASSQDYDSLQYF. Here the CDR3 DNA reads TGCGCCAGCAGCCAAGATTATGACAGTCTCCAGTACTTC.

The chain couples TRBV20-1 to TRBJ1-1, with D possibly TRBD1 on 6 matching bases. V lost 0 bases to trimming and J lost 8 bases, with 19 bases between them. This CDR3 spans 15 amino acids. The V gene's germline CDR1 is DFQATT and CDR2 SNEGSKA (reference sequence). CDR3 amino acids: CSARDQRGDPAEAFF. CDR3 DNA: TGCAGTGCTAGAGATCAAAGGGGGGACCCCGCCGAAGCTTTCTTT.

In regard to this clonotype: At one end, the junction sequence differs from germline, possibly due to a read error. DNA for the CDR3: TGCGCCAGCAGCCAACGGAGAGGGGCGCGGTCCGGAGATTCACCCCTCCACTTT. This codes for CASSQRRGARSGDSPLHF. This chain joins TRBV4-2 and TRBJ1-6, with a possible D match to TRBD1 (5 bases). Germline CDR1 reads LGHNA; CDR2 reads YNFKEQ. The CDR3 has 18 residues.

The V and J genes are TRBV7-9 and TRBJ1-1; D not resolved. The germline V and J ends were trimmed by 3 bases and 1 base, with 9 bases remaining between them. Per the germline V gene, CDR1 is SEHNR and CDR2 is FQNEAQ (reference sequence). The CDR3 is made up of 14 amino acids. CDR3 in amino acids: CASSLPSGNTEAFF. The CDR3 DNA sequence: TGTGCCAGCAGCTTGCCCTCTGGGAACACTGAAGCTTTCTTT.

At least ten counts were recorded for this clonotype. The DNA of the CDR3 is TGTGCCAGCAGTTACCTTTGGAAACAAGATACGCAGTATTTT. The encoded protein is CASSYLWKQDTQYF. The chain carries TRBV6-2 or TRBV6-3 and TRBJ2-3, with D uncertain. The V end was cut by 2 bases, the J end by 5 bases, with 11 bases between. Germline CDR1 MNHEY, CDR2 SVGEGT. The CDR3 contains 14 residues.

The V and J genes are TRBV20-1 and TRBJ2-5, with D maybe TRBD1 (5 bases). With 6 bases removed from V and 0 bases from J, the gap between germline ends came to 11 bases. CDR3 length equals 13 residues. Germline V CDR1 and CDR2: DFQATT, SNEGSKA (reference sequence). DNA of the CDR3: TGCAGTGCAACTGACAGAAACCAAGAGACCCAGTACTTC. It translates to CSATDRNQETQYF.

Only a few counts were recorded for this clonotype. The rearrangement joins TRBV29-1 to TRBJ1-2; D remains ambiguous. Trimming stripped 0 bases from V and 7 bases from J, with 12 bases between. The germline V gene encodes CDR1 SQVTM and CDR2 ANQGSEA. The CDR3 is made up of 13 amino acids. The CDR3 DNA reads TGCAGCGTTGAAGATCTGGCAGCTGCTGGCTACACCTTC. Protein product: CSVEDLAAAGYTF.

In this sample, this clonotype turned up a few times. The chain joins TRBV20-1 to TRBJ2-5, with TRBD2 as a possible D gene (6 bases). There are 15 residues in the CDR3. V lost 0 bases and J 4 bases, leaving 15 bases between the germline ends. Germline loops: CDR1 DFQATT, CDR2 SNEGSKA (reference sequence). CDR3 DNA sequence: TGCAGTGCTAGAGATCTTATGGAGGGTCCAGAGACCCAGTACTTC. This sequence encodes CSARDLMEGPETQYF.

This clonotype was counted ten times or more. This chain links TRBV7-2 with TRBJ2-2; TRBD1 aligns across 9 bases. V lost 6 bases to trimming and J lost 4 bases; unmatched junction nucleotides: 9. The CDR3 is 16 residues long. Germline lookup yields CDR1 SGHTA and CDR2 FQGNSA. CDR3 region: CASRPTGTGLTGELFF. CDR3 sequence (DNA): TGTGCCAGCAGACCCACCGGGACAGGGCTCACCGGGGAGCTGTTTTTT.

On this clonotype itself: In this CDR3 the conserved last residue, phenylalanine or tryptophan, is missing, so a read error is likely. The genes are TRBV6-1 and TRBJ2-5, with a tentative D call TRBD2 (5 bases). Germline V gene lookup returns CDR1 MNHNS and CDR2 SASEGT. CDR3 length equals 14 residues. Trimming removed 6 bases at V and 2 bases at J, with 13 bases between. CDR3 bases: TGTGCCAGCAGGAGGGCGGCAGAACAAGAGACCCAGTACTTA. Amino acid sequence: CASRRAAEQETQYL.

This clonotype was counted only a few times. This chain uses TRBV5-1 with TRBJ1-2; D remains ambiguous. The V end lost 0 bases, the J end lost 1 base, and 13 bases lay between the germline ends. The germline V gene encodes CDR1 SGHRS and CDR2 YFSETQ. The CDR3 totals 16 residues. The CDR3 region is CASSLGAGDLNYGYTF. The CDR3, as DNA: TGCGCCAGCAGCTTGGGAGCAGGAGACCTTAACTATGGCTACACCTTC. The full variable domain, its missing parts supplied by reference TRBV5-1 and TRBJ1-2, is KAGVTQTPRYLIKTRGQQVTLSCSPISGHRSVSWYQQTPGQGLQFLFEYFSETQRNKGNFPGRFSGRQFSNSRSEMNVSTLELGDSALYLCASSLGAGDLNYGYTFGSGTRLTVV.

Many counts were recorded for this clonotype. V and J are TRBV7-2 and TRBJ2-4, with D tentatively TRBD2 (5 bases). Germline CDR1 and CDR2: SGHTA and FQGNSA. The CDR3 has 14 residues. V lost 5 bases, J lost 7 bases, and 15 bases lay in between. The CDR3 DNA is TGTGCCAGCAGCCCACGGAGGACGGACAACATTCAGTACTTC. Protein sequence: CASSPRRTDNIQYF.

This clonotype occurred many times. V and J are TRBV7-9 and TRBJ2-2, with 8 bases matching TRBD1. This CDR3 has 15 amino acids. Per the germline V gene, CDR1 is SEHNR and CDR2 is FQNEAQ (reference sequence). V was pared by 5 bases and J by 4 bases, with 6 bases of the junction left unmatched. The CDR3, as DNA: TGTGCCAGCAGCCCGGACAGGGTCGGCACCGGGGAGCTGTTTTTT. Protein: CASSPDRVGTGELFF.

This clonotype was seen a handful of times. The gene calls are TRBV10-3 and TRBJ2-7; D may be TRBD1 (6 bases). This CDR3 is built from 15 residues. V was cut by 0 bases and J by 3 bases, with 12 bases left in between. Per the germline V gene, CDR1 is ENHRY and CDR2 is SYGVKD. Here the CDR3 reads CAISESNRVNYEQYF. CDR3 sequence (DNA): TGTGCCATCAGTGAGTCGAACAGGGTCAACTACGAGCAGTACTTC.

Here the CDR3 reads CSASAIGTGNEKLFF. The CDR3, as DNA: TGCAGTGCTAGTGCAATTGGGACAGGGAACGAAAAACTGTTTTTT. V is TRBV20-1 and J is TRBJ1-4, with 9 positions matching TRBD1. The CDR3 covers 15 residues. V gave up 3 bases and J gave up 8 bases; unmatched junction bases: 10. Germline loops: CDR1 DFQATT, CDR2 SNEGSKA (reference sequence).

This clonotype was counted once. The V gene is TRBV11-1, the J gene TRBJ1-6, with TRBD1 as a possible D gene (6 bases). The germline V and J ends were trimmed by 5 bases and 0 bases, with 17 bases remaining between them. The germline V gene encodes CDR1 SGHAT and CDR2 FQDESV (reference sequence). This CDR3 is built from 18 residues. CDR3 region: CASSHDRTGSSYNSPLHF. The CDR3 region has the DNA TGTGCCAGCAGCCACGACAGGACCGGGAGCTCCTATAATTCACCCCTCCACTTT. Based on the CDR3 plus reference TRBV11-1 and TRBJ1-6, the full variable domain is EAEVAQSPRYKITEKSQAVAFWCDPISGHATLYWYRQILGQGPELLVQFQDESVVDDSQLPKDRFSAERLKGVDSTLKIQPAELGDSAMYLCASSHDRTGSSYNSPLHFGNGTRLTVT.

The table lists this clonotype with a few counts. V and J are TRBV29-1 and TRBJ1-2; 9 bases fit TRBD1. The germline V gene has CDR1 SQVTM and CDR2 ANQGSEA. The CDR3 has 14 amino acids. Trimming at V came to 5 bases and at J to 3 bases, leaving 7 bases not matched to a gene. The CDR3 nucleotides are TGCAGCGTTACTATCGGACAGGGGTACTATGGCTACACCTTC. This codes for CSVTIGQGYYGYTF.

This chain joins TRBV20-1 and TRBJ2-3; tentatively, D is TRBD1 (5 bases). Germline assignment: CDR1 DFQATT and CDR2 SNEGSKA (reference sequence). The CDR3 extends over 15 amino acids. The V end lost 0 bases, the J end lost 0 bases, and 10 bases lay between the germline ends. CDR3 sequence reads: CSARDYRRSTDTQYF. In nucleotides, the CDR3 is TGCAGTGCTAGAGATTACAGGCGTAGCACAGATACGCAGTATTTT.

V usage is TRBV6-1 and J usage is TRBJ2-2, with TRBD1 identical over 9 bases. The V gene end was trimmed by 6 bases and the J gene end by 4 bases; junction bases not matched to a gene: 12. Germline loops: CDR1 MNHNS, CDR2 SASEGT. This CDR3 contains 17 residues. The chain's CDR3 is CASSRRPGTGSTGELFF. The CDR3 DNA sequence: TGTGCCAGCAGCCGACGACCCGGGACAGGGAGCACCGGGGAGCTGTTTTTT.

This clonotype was found a few times. The genes are TRBV5-1 and TRBJ2-1; D not certain. Looked up from germline, CDR1 is SGHRS and CDR2 is YFSETQ. The V gene lost 4 bases and the J gene lost 0 bases, with 11 bases spanning the gap. The length of the CDR3 is 15 residues. CDR3 in amino acids: CASSASISSYNEQFF. CDR3 coding DNA: TGCGCCAGCAGCGCGTCGATTAGCTCCTACAATGAGCAGTTCTTC.

V is TRBV20-1 and J is TRBJ2-1; 7 bases map to TRBD2. The V segment lost 0 bases and the J segment 1 base; nucleotides outside the gene matches: 6. The CDR3 consists of 16 residues. Germline V gene sequence: CDR1 DFQATT, CDR2 SNEGSKA (reference sequence). This CDR3 is CSARDMREGSYNEQFF. The CDR3, as DNA: TGCAGTGCTAGAGATATGAGGGAGGGTTCCTACAATGAGCAGTTCTTC.

The table lists this clonotype with a few counts. The DNA for the CDR3 is TGTGCCTGGAGTGCTTCAACGAGTTCACCCCTCCACTTT. Residues: CAWSASTSSPLHF. This chain connects TRBV30 to TRBJ1-6, with D uncertain. This CDR3 contains 13 residues. V gave up 1 base and J gave up 9 bases, with 10 bases separating them. Germline CDR1 reads GTSNPN; CDR2 reads SVGIG (reference sequence).

The rearrangement joins TRBV15 to TRBJ2-7; tentative D call: TRBD1 (6 bases). Deletions cut 1 base from V and 3 bases from J, with 7 bases between. The CDR3 has 13 residues. Germline CDR1 is LNHNV and CDR2 is YYDKDF (reference sequence). Here the CDR3 DNA reads TGTGCCACCAGCAGAGTACAGGGCTACGAGCAGTACTTC. Amino acid sequence: CATSRVQGYEQYF. The whole variable domain, remainder taken from reference TRBV15 and TRBJ2-7, is DAMVIQNPRYQVTQFGKPVTLSCSQTLNHNVMYWYQQKSSQAPKLLFHYYDKDFNNEADTPDNFQSRRPNTSFCFLDIRSPGLGDTAMYLCATSRVQGYEQYFGPGTRLTVT.